These 22 T cell receptor beta chains came from one sample sequenced in a study of siplizumab effects on memory and regulatory T cells. The repertoire was sequenced with immunoSEQ multiplex PCR; TCRdb's copy has only in-frame clones and lacks some. The data hold 100,000 or so clones, with 92% observed a single time. Input material: Tregs sorted from blood. The receptors come from a human donor in good health.

The chain uses TRBV4-1 and TRBJ2-1; maybe TRBD1 (6 bases). This CDR3 contains 16 residues. Germline CDR1 reads MGHRA; CDR2 reads YSYEKL. Trimming took 5 bases from V and 9 from J, leaving 23 bases between them. In nucleotides, the CDR3 is TGCGCCAGCAGCACTTCAGGGGTCCCCTTTATCGGTGAGCAGTTCTTC. The encoded protein is CASSTSGVPFIGEQFF.

The chain carries TRBV29-1 and TRBJ2-7; D gene ambiguous. This CDR3 is 13 amino acids long. Germline V lookup: CDR1 SQVTM, CDR2 ANQGSEA. V was trimmed by 3 bases and J by 4 bases, leaving 13 bases between them. CDR3 region: CSVDGGLRYEQYF. The CDR3 nucleotides read TGCAGCGTTGACGGTGGATTACGTTACGAGCAGTACTTC.

The chain employs TRBV15 and TRBJ2-1; 14 bases align to TRBD2. The CDR3 is 20 amino acids. Losses at the gene ends were 3 bases for V and 0 bases for J; bases not matched to a gene: 10. CDR1 is LNHNV and CDR2 is YYDKDF in the germline V gene (reference sequence). CDR3 region: CATSSRLAGGATGSYNEQFF. CDR3 DNA: TGTGCCACCAGCAGTAGACTAGCGGGGGGGGCGACTGGCTCCTACAATGAGCAGTTCTTC.

The chain has TRBV6-6 and TRBJ2-2; 11 bases fit TRBD1. The CDR3 has 15 amino acids. Per the germline V gene, CDR1 is MNHNY and CDR2 is SVGAGI (reference sequence). With V trimmed by 6 bases and J by 6 bases, 6 bases remained unmatched. CDR3 in amino acids: CASRSDRGRAGELFF. The DNA for the CDR3 is TGTGCCAGCAGATCGGACAGGGGGCGCGCCGGGGAGCTGTTTTTT.

The gene calls are TRBV5-5 and TRBJ1-5, with 10 bases matching TRBD1. Germline assignment: CDR1 SGHKS and CDR2 YYEKEE (reference sequence). The CDR3 is 16 residues long. The junction had 6 bases not matched to a gene; V was cut back by 4 bases and J by 2 bases. CDR3 in DNA: TGTGCCAGCAGCATGACAGGGGGCGGGGGCAATCAGCCCCAGCATTTT. It is translated as CASSMTGGGGNQPQHF.

The chain joins TRBV5-1 to TRBJ2-3, with D unclear. The CDR3 contains 14 residues. Germline V gives CDR1 SGHRS, CDR2 YFSETQ. With 4 bases removed from V and 2 bases from J, the gap between germline ends came to 11 bases. The CDR3 DNA follows: TGCGCCAGCAGCACTACCGAGCTCACAGATACGCAGTATTTT. As protein: CASSTTELTDTQYF.

This chain's CDR3 is CASSTTTRRDRDYEQYF. CDR3 bases: TGTGCCAGTAGTACCACTACTCGGAGGGACAGGGATTACGAGCAGTACTTC. The rearrangement links TRBV19 to TRBJ2-7; TRBD1 aligns across 9 bases. The CDR3 runs to 17 residues. CDR1 LNHDA and CDR2 SQIVND come from the germline V gene (reference sequence). Trimming took 4 bases from V and 4 from J; bases not matched to a gene: 14.

The rearrangement uses TRBV19 and TRBJ2-5, with D perhaps matching TRBD1 or TRBD2 (5 bases each). The V and J ends lost 1 base and 1 base respectively, with 13 bases between them. The CDR3 is 16 amino acids. Per germline, CDR1 LNHDA and CDR2 SQIVND (reference sequence). The CDR3: CASSIVPGSFQETQYF. In nucleotides, the CDR3 is TGTGCCAGTAGTATAGTTCCAGGGAGCTTCCAAGAGACCCAGTACTTC. Filled out from reference TRBV19 and TRBJ2-5, the complete variable domain reads DGGITQSPKYLFRKEGQNVTLSCEQNLNHDAMYWYRQDPGQGLRLIYYSQIVNDFQKGDIAEGYSVSREKKESFPLTVTSAQKNPTAFYLCASSIVPGSFQETQYFGPGTRLLVL.

CDR3 loop: CASSFIQGRIVIKANVLTF. The DNA for the CDR3 is TGCGCCAGCAGCTTTATTCAAGGGCGCATAGTGATTAAGGCCAACGTCCTGACTTTC. This sequence joins TRBV5-1 and TRBJ2-6; D uncertain. Germline-derived CDR1 and CDR2 are SGHRS and YFSETQ. Trimming shortened V by 2 bases and J by 6 bases, and 24 bases separated the two germline ends. This CDR3 comprises 19 residues. The full variable domain, rest sourced from reference TRBV5-1 and TRBJ2-6, is KAGVTQTPRYLIKTRGQQVTLSCSPISGHRSVSWYQQTPGQGLQFLFEYFSETQRNKGNFPGRFSGRQFSNSRSEMNVSTLELGDSALYLCASSFIQGRIVIKANVLTFGAGSRLTVL.

The chain recombines TRBV10-3 with TRBJ1-1, with TRBD1 matching 7 bases. The germline gives CDR1 ENHRY, CDR2 SYGVKD. The CDR3 has 18 residues. V lost 0 bases to trimming and J lost 2 bases; unmatched junction nucleotides: 12. CDR3 sequence (DNA): TGTGCCATCAGTGAGTCCTTAGGTCAGGGGGTTCGAAACACTGAAGCTTTCTTT. This sequence encodes CAISESLGQGVRNTEAFF.

The rearrangement joins TRBV5-4 to TRBJ2-5; no reliable D call. Germline V lookup: CDR1 SGHNT, CDR2 YYREEE (reference sequence). The CDR3 is made up of 13 amino acids. V was cut by 1 base and J by 2 bases, with 6 bases left in between. Here the CDR3 reads CASSLLGQETQYF. The DNA for the CDR3 is TGTGCCAGCAGCTTGCTGGGACAAGAGACCCAGTACTTC.

The CDR3 nucleotides are TGTGCCAGCAGTTACACGTACGAGCAGTACTTC. Encoded protein: CASSYTYEQYF. This chain links TRBV6-6 with TRBJ2-7; D remains unclear. The CDR3 extends over 11 amino acids. Germline values: CDR1 MNHNY, CDR2 SVGAGI (reference sequence). The V end lost 2 bases, the J end lost 4 bases, and 3 bases lay between the germline ends.

This rearrangement joins TRBV11-2 to TRBJ2-3; D remains unclear. The V end was cut by 2 bases, the J end by 4 bases, with 10 bases between. This CDR3 comprises 14 residues. The germline CDR1 and CDR2 sequences are SGHAT and FQNNGV. CDR3 nucleotides: TGTGCCAGCAGCTTAATCTGGGGTGCAGATACGCAGTATTTT. Protein product: CASSLIWGADTQYF.

The chain employs TRBV5-1 and TRBJ2-6; no definite D call. Trimming stripped 0 bases from V and 0 bases from J, with 7 bases between. The CDR3 length is 16 residues. Looked up from germline, CDR1 is SGHRS and CDR2 is YFSETQ. The CDR3 DNA is TGCGCCAGCAGCTTGGCTCAGAACTCTGGGGCCAACGTCCTGACTTTC. It is translated as CASSLAQNSGANVLTF.

The sample holds one count of this clone. Other nucleotide sequences in the sample specify the same CDR3. The rearrangement links TRBV5-1 to TRBJ2-3; D gene ambiguous. The V and J ends lost 0 bases and 6 bases respectively, with 5 bases between them. CDR1 is SGHRS, CDR2 YFSETQ, per germline. This CDR3 comprises 12 residues. The CDR3 protein is CASSLVSDTQYF. DNA of the CDR3: TGCGCCAGCAGCTTGGTGTCGGATACGCAGTATTTT.

The chain combines TRBV29-1 with TRBJ2-3; no firm D call. CDR1 is SQVTM, CDR2 ANQGSEA, per germline. The CDR3 is 14 amino acids. Trimming pared 4 bases from V and 0 bases from J, leaving 11 bases between. The CDR3 loop reads CSVGWLTSTDTQYF. The CDR3 region has the DNA TGCAGCGTTGGGTGGCTTACTAGCACAGATACGCAGTATTTT.

This rearrangement joins TRBV21-1 to TRBJ2-5. TRBV21-1 is a pseudogene locus. The CDR3 is made up of 16 amino acids. As DNA, the CDR3 is TGTGCCAGCAGATTATTTCTATACACTTTCTCTGAGACCCAGTACTTC. This sequence encodes CASRLFLYTFSETQYF.

The V call is TRBV10-3, the J call TRBJ1-1; the D gene is possibly TRBD1 (6 bases). Germline-derived CDR1 and CDR2 are ENHRY and SYGVKD. CDR3 size: 14 residues. Trimming stripped 3 bases from V and 4 bases from J, with 12 bases between. DNA for the CDR3: TGTGCCATCAGTGACATGGGCAGGGGCACTGAAGCTTTCTTT. Encoded protein: CAISDMGRGTEAFF.

The rearrangement links TRBV29-1 to TRBJ2-1; 8 positions match TRBD2. CDR3 length equals 13 residues. Germline CDR1 is SQVTM and CDR2 is ANQGSEA. V gave up 2 bases and J gave up 8 bases; unmatched junction bases: 5. The CDR3 protein is CSVEKGLGDEQFF. CDR3 DNA: TGCAGCGTTGAAAAGGGACTAGGGGATGAGCAGTTCTTC.

The chain has TRBV2 and TRBJ2-3; D remains ambiguous. From germline, CDR1 is SNHLY and CDR2 FYNNEI. The V and J ends lost 7 bases and 8 bases respectively, with 10 bases between them. The CDR3 consists of 11 residues. The CDR3 sequence is CASKSLPTQYF. The CDR3 DNA sequence: TGTGCCAGCAAATCCCTGCCTACGCAGTATTTT.

DNA for the CDR3: TGCGCCAGCGCCCTGACAAGGCTAACTGAAGCTTTCTTT. Translating gives CASALTRLTEAFF. The V gene is TRBV5-1, the J gene TRBJ1-1, with D unresolved. V lost 7 bases to trimming and J lost 5 bases, with 15 bases between them. Germline values: CDR1 SGHRS, CDR2 YFSETQ. This CDR3 is 13 amino acids long.

This chain connects TRBV19 to TRBJ1-2; D ambiguous. The CDR3 runs to 14 residues. Germline CDR1 is LNHDA and CDR2 is SQIVND (reference sequence). Trimming took off 4 bases at V and 0 bases at J, with 9 bases between the two ends. Written as DNA, the CDR3 is TGTGCCAGTAGTACCACAGTCTCTAACTATGGCTACACCTTC. The encoded protein is CASSTTVSNYGYTF.